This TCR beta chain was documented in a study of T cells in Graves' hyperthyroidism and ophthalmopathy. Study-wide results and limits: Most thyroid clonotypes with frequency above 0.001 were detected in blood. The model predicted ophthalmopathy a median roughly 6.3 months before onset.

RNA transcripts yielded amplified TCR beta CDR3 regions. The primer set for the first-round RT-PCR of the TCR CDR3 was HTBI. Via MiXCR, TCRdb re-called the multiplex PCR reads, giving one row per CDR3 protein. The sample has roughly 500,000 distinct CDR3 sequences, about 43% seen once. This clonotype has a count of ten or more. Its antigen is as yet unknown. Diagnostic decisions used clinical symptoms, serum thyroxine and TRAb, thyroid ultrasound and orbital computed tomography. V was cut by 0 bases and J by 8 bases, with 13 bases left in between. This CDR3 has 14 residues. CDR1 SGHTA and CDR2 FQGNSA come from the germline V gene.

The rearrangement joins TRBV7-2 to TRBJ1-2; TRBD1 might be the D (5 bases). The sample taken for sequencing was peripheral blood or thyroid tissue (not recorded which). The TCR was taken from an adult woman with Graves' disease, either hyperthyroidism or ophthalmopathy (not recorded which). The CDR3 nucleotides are TGTGCCAGCAGCTTAGCGAACACAGGCAGGGGCTACACCTTC. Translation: CASSLANTGRGYTF.